The TCR beta chain under discussion was sequenced for a study of blood T cell repertoires in COVID-19. Measured with immunoSEQ multiplex PCR; TCRdb has only the in-frame clones, and not every one. This sample has 470,000 or so clones, with roughly 88% found just once. CDR3 length: 13 amino acids. The V gene lost 2 bases and the J gene lost 4 bases, with 11 bases spanning the gap. Germline V gene sequence: CDR1 GTSNPN, CDR2 SVGIG (reference sequence). Material for sequencing was peripheral blood. J is TRBJ1-1 and V is TRBV30, with no clear D. This sequence was found in a human donor in a cohort sampled during active COVID-19. CDR3 nucleotide sequence: TGTGCCTGGAGTTCCTACCTCGGCACTGAAGCTTTCTTT. It specifies CAWSSYLGTEAFF.